Detailed here is one T cell receptor beta chain. Terminally differentiated effector memory CD45RA+ cells were left out of the naive CD8 fraction, which was CD45RO-negative and positively selected for CCR7. The donors were adults (healthy and HIV-negative) with no recent acute infections or vaccinations. This entry comes from a study of shared clonotypes between healthy human individuals. About the study: CD4 naive and memory got three plates each, CD8 naive two, CD8 memory one.

The protocol was immunoSEQ multiplex PCR, while the TCRdb copy is restricted to in-frame clones and leaves out a portion. The sample includes roughly 2.1 million clones, 90% to 95% of them seen just once. The germline V gene encodes CDR1 SQVTM and CDR2 ANQGSEA. CDR3 length: 15 amino acids. Trimming shortened V by 4 bases and J by 0 bases, and 12 bases separated the two germline ends. This clonotype was sampled from a man between 18 and 29 years old in good health. Some clones in this sample may be carry-over from other donors' samples. The sample consisted of naive CD8+ T cells from PBMCs. V gene TRBV29-1 combines with J gene TRBJ2-2, with no clear D. The CDR3 DNA is TGCAGCGTTGCCGAGACGGATGCGAACACCGGGGAGCTGTTTTTT. Encoded protein: CSVAETDANTGELFF.